These 17 T cell receptor beta chains were sequenced from one sample in a study of cytomegalovirus exposure and HLA in healthy donors. Here immunoSEQ multiplex PCR was the method, and the copy in TCRdb shows in-frame clones only, minus some. This table holds 150,000 to 200,000 clones, about 82% found once. The sample was PBMCs. These TCRs come from a man younger than 45 in good health and CMV-seropositive.

The chain has TRBV7-8 and TRBJ2-7; a possible D gene is TRBD1 (6 bases). The germline V gene encodes CDR1 SGHVS and CDR2 FQNEAQ. The V end lost 0 bases, the J end lost 7 bases, and 10 bases lay between the germline ends. The CDR3 contains 13 residues. The CDR3 region has the DNA TGTGCCAGCAGCTTAGCGCATGGACAGGAGCAGTACTTC. Amino acids: CASSLAHGQEQYF.

Only a few counts were recorded for this clone. This sequence joins TRBV27 and TRBJ1-6; TRBD1 agrees at 9 bases. Germline V gene data show CDR1 as MNHEY and CDR2 as SMNVEV (reference sequence). The V segment lost 6 bases and the J segment 8 bases; nucleotides outside the gene matches: 5. The CDR3 runs to 14 residues. CDR3: CASRTGQGHSPLHF. The CDR3 DNA is TGTGCCAGCAGAACGGGACAGGGCCATTCACCCCTCCACTTT.

This chain uses TRBV18 with TRBJ1-3; D uncertain. This CDR3 comprises 14 residues. The ends were cut back, 2 bases at V and 0 bases at J, with 5 bases in the middle. Germline V gene lookup returns CDR1 KGHSH and CDR2 LQKENI. The CDR3 sequence: CASSPSGSGNTIYF. The CDR3 nucleotides are TGTGCCAGCTCACCATCCGGCTCTGGAAACACCATATATTTT.

This chain connects TRBV5-1 to TRBJ1-2, with 7 nucleotides matching TRBD1. Per germline, CDR1 SGHRS and CDR2 YFSETQ. The ends lost 0 bases at V and 4 bases at J; junction bases unmatched: 6. CDR3 length: 15 residues. CDR3 sequence (DNA): TGCGCCAGCAGCTTGGCTGACGGGACAGCCTATGGCTACACCTTC. Protein product: CASSLADGTAYGYTF.

This chain links TRBV14 with TRBJ1-4; no clear D gene. CDR3 size: 17 residues. The germline V gene has CDR1 SGHDN and CDR2 FVKESK. The V end was cut by 4 bases, the J end by 8 bases, with 23 bases between. The CDR3 loop reads CASSPSISTTREEKLFF. The DNA for the CDR3 is TGTGCCAGCAGCCCCTCAATTTCGACAACGAGGGAGGAAAAACTGTTTTTT.

The chain joins TRBV9 to TRBJ2-5; D might be TRBD2 (6 bases). V lost 5 bases, J lost 4 bases, and 15 bases lay in between. CDR1 and CDR2 from the germline V gene are SGDLS and YYNGEE. The CDR3 runs 14 residues. For the CDR3, the DNA is TGTGCCAGCAGTCGAGTGACTAGTGGAGAGACCCAGTACTTC. Translation gives CASSRVTSGETQYF.

V and J are TRBV5-1 and TRBJ2-7, with D possibly matching TRBD1 (5 bases). Germline V gene sequence: CDR1 SGHRS, CDR2 YFSETQ. The CDR3 totals 14 residues. V lost 1 base and J 7 bases, leaving 15 bases between the germline ends. CDR3 nucleotide sequence: TGCGCCAGCAGCTTGAATACAGGAGTGAGGGAGCAGTACTTC. This encodes CASSLNTGVREQYF.

This rearrangement joins TRBV9 to TRBJ2-3, with D possibly TRBD2 on 5 matching bases. CDR3 length equals 13 residues. V gave up 3 bases and J gave up 9 bases, with 14 bases separating them. Per the germline V gene, CDR1 is SGDLS and CDR2 is YYNGEE. The CDR3 spells CASSGEPPITQYF. CDR3 nucleotide sequence: TGTGCCAGCAGCGGGGAGCCCCCGATAACGCAGTATTTT. Supplemented by reference TRBV9 and TRBJ2-3, the full variable domain reads DSGVTQTPKHLITATGQRVTLRCSPRSGDLSVYWYQQSLDQGLQFLIQYYNGEERAKGNILERFSAQQFPDLHSELNLSSLELGDSALYFCASSGEPPITQYFGPGTRLTVL.

V usage is TRBV7-6 and J usage is TRBJ2-1; 14 nucleotides line up with TRBD2. This CDR3 has 20 amino acids. V dropped 5 bases and J dropped 0; count of bases not matched to a gene: 12. Germline loops: CDR1 SGHVS, CDR2 FNYEAQ. The CDR3 DNA sequence: TGTGCCAGCAGCCCGAGAGCCGGGACTAGCGGGGGCCGCTCCTACAATGAGCAGTTCTTC. Protein: CASSPRAGTSGGRSYNEQFF.

As DNA, the CDR3 is TGCGCCAGCAGCTTCTCTAGAATGGAGACCCAGTACTTC. This translates into CASSFSRMETQYF. The chain has TRBV5-1 and TRBJ2-5; D ambiguous. Germline-derived CDR1 and CDR2 are SGHRS and YFSETQ. V was shortened by 2 bases and J by 5 bases, with 10 bases between the two germline ends. The CDR3 length is 13 residues.

This rearrangement joins TRBV5-4 to TRBJ1-5; 10 nucleotides align to TRBD1. The germline V gene has CDR1 SGHNT and CDR2 YYREEE (reference sequence). This CDR3 comprises 15 residues. V lost 5 bases and J lost 2; bases outside the gene matches: 4. The CDR3 loop is CASSSGTGGNQPQHF. The CDR3 DNA is TGTGCCAGCAGTTCCGGGACAGGGGGCAATCAGCCCCAGCATTTT.

This clone was found a few times. The chain couples TRBV18 to TRBJ2-5, with D perhaps matching TRBD2 (5 bases). The CDR3 is 13 residues long. Germline V gene lookup returns CDR1 KGHSH and CDR2 LQKENI. V lost 6 bases to trimming and J lost 4 bases, with 12 bases between them. CDR3 sequence (DNA): TGTGCCAGCTCCCCCGGGAACCTAGAGACCCAGTACTTC. Amino acids: CASSPGNLETQYF.

The chain couples TRBV4-1 to TRBJ1-1, with TRBD1 identical over 7 bases. Germline values: CDR1 MGHRA, CDR2 YSYEKL. With 1 base clipped from V and 7 bases from J, the junction kept 3 bases outside the gene matches. This CDR3 is built from 13 residues. The CDR3 loop is CASSQVRDSEAFF. Written as DNA, the CDR3 is TGCGCCAGCAGCCAAGTACGGGACAGTGAAGCTTTCTTT.

This clone was counted a few times. The gene calls are TRBV5-6 and TRBJ2-7, with D possibly TRBD1 on 5 matching bases. Germline CDR1 is SGHDT and CDR2 is YYEEEE. Trimming took off 4 bases at V and 2 bases at J, with 16 bases between the two ends. The CDR3 consists of 15 residues. Here the CDR3 DNA reads TGTGCCAGCAGCAGCAGCAGGGTTCGCCCCTACGAGCAGTACTTC. Amino acid sequence: CASSSSRVRPYEQYF.

The gene calls are TRBV14 and TRBJ2-2; D might be TRBD2 (5 bases). Germline V gene sequence: CDR1 SGHDN, CDR2 FVKESK. V lost 0 bases to trimming and J lost 2 bases, with 13 bases between them. This CDR3 contains 17 residues. CDR3 protein: CASSQDDGESNTGELFF. CDR3 nucleotide sequence: TGTGCCAGCAGCCAAGATGACGGGGAATCAAACACCGGGGAGCTGTTTTTT.

Regarding this clone: The same CDR3 can be traced to other DNA sequences in this sample. This chain connects TRBV19 to TRBJ2-1; no definite D call. The CDR3 is made up of 15 amino acids. The ends were cut back, 5 bases at V and 0 bases at J, with 11 bases in the middle. Germline-derived CDR1 and CDR2 are LNHDA and SQIVND (reference sequence). The DNA of the CDR3 is TGTGCCAGTAGTGGCCTGGCGGCCTCCTACAATGAGCAGTTCTTC. Translation: CASSGLAASYNEQFF.

V and J are TRBV29-1 and TRBJ2-5; possibly TRBD2 for D (7 bases). The CDR3 is 14 amino acids. With 4 bases removed from V and 5 bases from J, the gap between germline ends came to 17 bases. Germline assignment: CDR1 SQVTM and CDR2 ANQGSEA. CDR3 amino acids: CSVGGGAGRETQYF. CDR3 nucleotides: TGCAGCGTTGGTGGGGGGGCAGGGAGGGAGACCCAGTACTTC.